A selection of T cell receptor beta chains follows, all from one sample in a study of T-cell reconstitution after alpha-beta-depleted transplantation in children. TCRdb passed the PCR reads through MiXCR, listing each CDR3 protein once. The repertoire has some 440,000 distinct CDR3 sequences, 16% of them found once; the top ten carry just under 30%. The sample was PBMCs, mostly from graft donor cells, taken 360 days after TCRalphabeta/CD19-depleted stem cell transplant. The receptors were gathered from a boy less than two years old who had a stem cell transplant for Wiskott-Aldrich syndrome, so the T cells may come from the graft donor. CDR3s include the opening cysteine and the closing phenylalanine or tryptophan. Each record gives: J gene, D gene, CDR3 length, clone size, V gene, CDR3 DNA, CDR3 protein. The D gene is left open where the match is weak. Size tells how often a clone was seen (once, few, many) or the class of an expanded clone, and some rows leave it out.

TRBJ2-2 | - | 16 | few | TRBV29-1 | TGCAGCGTTTCGGGCCTACGTGGACCGAACACCGGGGAGCTGTTTTTT | CSVSGLRGPNTGELFF
TRBJ1-5 | TRBD1 | 14 | - | TRBV28 | TGTGCCAGCAGTTTGAGACAGGGATGGCAGCCCCAGCATTTT | CASSLRQGWQPQHF
TRBJ1-6 | TRBD1 | 14 | - | TRBV5-1 | TGCGCCAGCAGCTCGACAGGGGGAGAATCACCCCTCCACTTT | CASSSTGGESPLHF
TRBJ2-2 | - | 13 | few | TRBV13 | TGTGCCAGCAGCTCAAATGTTCCCGGGGAGCTGTTTTTT | CASSSNVPGELFF
TRBJ1-5 | - | 14 | few | TRBV7-2 | TGTGCCAGCAGCCGCCGAGAGGGGTATCAGCCCCAGCATTTT | CASSRREGYQPQHF
TRBJ2-2 | TRBD1 | 15 | many | TRBV2 | TGTGCCAGCAGCCCCCAGGGGGCGGGGAACGGGGAGCTGTTTTTT | CASSPQGAGNGELFF
TRBJ2-1 | TRBD2 | 12 | few | TRBV9 | TGTGCCAGGACTAGCGAAAACAATGAGCAGTTCTTC | CARTSENNEQFF
TRBJ2-7 | TRBD2 | 16 | - | TRBV7-2 | TGTGCCAGCAGCCTTCAAGCGGGAGGGAGTTCCTACGAGCAGTACTTC | CASSLQAGGSSYEQYF
TRBJ2-7 | TRBD1 | 15 | - | TRBV7-9 | TGTGCCAGCAGCCCCAGACAGGGGGACTCCTACGAGCAGTACTTC | CASSPRQGDSYEQYF
TRBJ2-3 | - | 15 | few | TRBV4-1 | TGCGCCAGCAGTTCGACAGGACTATTCACAGATACGCAGTATTTT | CASSSTGLFTDTQYF
TRBJ2-1 | TRBD2 | 12 | - | TRBV25-1 | TGTGCCAGCAGTGAGACTAGCGGGGGCCTGTTCTTC | CASSETSGGLFF
TRBJ1-1 | - | 12 | - | TRBV12-3/TRBV12-4 | TGTGCCAGCAGCCTAGGGACTTTCGAGGCTTTCTTT | CASSLGTFEAFF
TRBJ2-4 | - | 16 | few | TRBV7-9 | TGTGCCAGCAGCTTAGACAGGATCTTAGCCAAAAACATTCAGTACTTC | CASSLDRILAKNIQYF
TRBJ2-5 | - | 14 | few | TRBV29-1 | TGCAGCGCGAGACCGGGACACAGCCAAGAGACCCAGTACTTC | CSARPGHSQETQYF
TRBJ2-3 | TRBD1 | 15 | few | TRBV5-1 | TGCGCCAGCAGCACTGGACAGGGGCAGGCAGATACGCAGTATTTT | CASSTGQGQADTQYF
TRBJ2-7 | - | 14 | few | TRBV20-1 | TGCAGTGCCCAACCACCTAACACCCCTTACGAGCAGTACTTC | CSAQPPNTPYEQYF
TRBJ2-7 | - | 15 | few | TRBV12-3/TRBV12-4 | TGTGCCAGCAGTCCCAGAGTTGTGACTAGCTACGAGCAGTACTTC | CASSPRVVTSYEQYF
TRBJ1-6 | TRBD1 | 15 | few | TRBV5-1 | TGCGCCAGCAGCTTGGGGGACAGATATAATTCACCCCTCCACTTT | CASSLGDRYNSPLHF
TRBJ2-5 | - | 16 | - | TRBV27 | TGTGCCAGCAGTATAATACAGGGAGGGCACCAAGAGACCCAGTACTTC | CASSIIQGGHQETQYF
TRBJ2-1 | TRBD1 | 14 | - | TRBV5-1 | TGCGCCAGCAGGACAGGGGGCGCAAACAATGAGCAGTTCTTC | CASRTGGANNEQFF
TRBJ2-7 | TRBD2 | 16 | many | TRBV11-3 | TGTGCCAGCAGCCTCCTCGGACTAGCGGTTTCCTACGAGCAGTACTTC | CASSLLGLAVSYEQYF
TRBJ2-3 | - | 17 | - | TRBV4-1 | TGCGCCAGCAGCCAAGATATGGGAGACTACCCCACAGATACGCAGTATTTT | CASSQDMGDYPTDTQYF
TRBJ2-2 | - | 13 | - | TRBV20-1 | TGCAGTGCTAGGAGACCACACACCGGGGAGCTGTTTTTT | CSARRPHTGELFF
TRBJ2-5 | - | 15 | - | TRBV5-6 | TGTGCCAGCAGCTATTCGGGACACATCGAAGAGACCCAGTACTTC | CASSYSGHIEETQYF
TRBJ2-1 | TRBD2 | 17 | few | TRBV20-1 | TGCAGTGCTAGAGATGGGGGAGGGAGCGCCGCCTCCAATGAGCAGTTCTTC | CSARDGGGSAASNEQFF
TRBJ2-2 | - | 15 | - | TRBV12-3/TRBV12-4 | TGTGCCAGCAGTCCGCGTCAAAGGAGCACCGGGGAGCTGTTTTTT | CASSPRQRSTGELFF
TRBJ1-1 | - | 13 | few | TRBV4-1 | TGCGCCAGCAGCCAAGACGGTGACACTGAAGCTTTCTTT | CASSQDGDTEAFF
TRBJ2-5 | TRBD2 | 13 | few | TRBV12-3/TRBV12-4 | TGTGCCAGCAGTTTATGGCGGGAGGGGACCCAGTACTTC | CASSLWREGTQYF
TRBJ2-2 | - | 14 | - | TRBV6-2/TRBV6-3 | TGTGCCAGCAGTTCAACAACTAGCACCGGGGAGCTGTTTTTT | CASSSTTSTGELFF
TRBJ2-1 | - | 13 | few | TRBV10-3 | TGTGCCATCCAGTGGGACTCCTACAATGAGCAGTTCTTC | CAIQWDSYNEQFF
TRBJ2-5 | TRBD2 | 15 | - | TRBV6-5 | TGTGCCAGCAGTTCCGGACGGGACGGGAGGGAGACCCAGTACTTC | CASSSGRDGRETQYF
TRBJ1-3 | - | 14 | - | TRBV6-1 | TGTGCCAGCAGGACGGGTTTCTCTGGAAACACCATATATTTT | CASRTGFSGNTIYF
TRBJ2-1 | - | 14 | - | TRBV12-3/TRBV12-4 | TGTGCCAGCAGTACCGGGGCCCCCTACAATGAGCAGTTCTTC | CASSTGAPYNEQFF
TRBJ2-3 | TRBD2 | 18 | few | TRBV6-1 | TGTGCCAGCAGACGGTCGGGACTAGCGGTTCTAAGCACAGATACGCAGTATTTT | CASRRSGLAVLSTDTQYF
TRBJ2-7 | TRBD2 | 16 | - | TRBV7-9 | TGTGCCAGCAGCTTAGAATTAGCGGGGGGCCTCTACGAGCAGTACTTC | CASSLELAGGLYEQYF
TRBJ1-6 | - | 15 | - | TRBV6-5 | TGTGCCAGCAGTTACGGGGGCGTCGGTAATTCACCCCTCCACTTT | CASSYGGVGNSPLHF
TRBJ2-3 | TRBD2 | 17 | - | TRBV20-1 | TGCAGTGTACGGCCATCCTCTAGCGGCTATTTAACAGATACGCAGTATTTT | CSVRPSSSGYLTDTQYF